This T cell receptor (beta chain) was documented in a study of T cells in Graves' hyperthyroidism and ophthalmopathy. The study's findings and limits: Blood also contained most expanded thyroid clonotypes above 0.001.

Using RNA transcripts as the source, TCR beta CDR3 regions were amplified. TCR CDR3 regions were first amplified by RT-PCR with HTBI primers. TCRdb independently ran MiXCR on the multiplex PCR reads; one entry per CDR3 protein. The sample records 500,000 to 600,000 distinct CDR3 sequences, 35% to 55% being singletons. Points on this clonotype: The target antigen is unknown.

The germline gives CDR1 SGHTA, CDR2 FQGNSA. V trimming: 2 bases; J trimming: 4 bases; junction bases outside the gene matches: 5. CDR3 size: 15 residues. The authors deemed Graves' hyperthyroidism stable absent ophthalmopathy progression within 18 months. Patients showing uncontrolled infection, other autoimmune disease, pregnancy or lactation were ineligible. Input material: peripheral blood or thyroid tissue (not recorded which). The rearrangement links TRBV7-2 to TRBJ1-5; 7 positions match TRBD1. This TCR came from a woman aged 18-35 years with Graves' hyperthyroidism. The CDR3 coding sequence is TGTGCCAGCAGCTTAATCAGGGACAGTAATCAGCCCCAGCATTTT. As protein: CASSLIRDSNQPQHF.